This T cell receptor beta chain stems from a study of immune evolution from preneoplasia to lung adenocarcinoma. Overall study results and limits: Compared with EGFR-mutant or double wild-type lesions, KRAS-mutant nodules were more clonal.

This clone showed up just a few times. The antigen is undetermined. The table came from immunoSEQ multiplex PCR; TCRdb's copy has only in-frame clones and leaves some out. The sample contains about 8,200 clones, over 80% of which appear only once. The CDR3 sequence is 15 residues long. V lost 0 bases, J lost 7 bases, and 15 bases lay in between. The germline gives CDR1 MNHNS, CDR2 SASEGT. What was sequenced was FFPE minimally invasive lung adenocarcinoma tissue. This chain uses TRBV6-1 with TRBJ2-5; D is ambiguous. The TCR originated in a person aged 65 to 85 with lung adenocarcinoma. The CDR3 region is CASSEAKGSGWTQYF. The CDR3 DNA is TGTGCCAGCAGTGAAGCGAAGGGTTCCGGTTGGACCCAGTACTTC.